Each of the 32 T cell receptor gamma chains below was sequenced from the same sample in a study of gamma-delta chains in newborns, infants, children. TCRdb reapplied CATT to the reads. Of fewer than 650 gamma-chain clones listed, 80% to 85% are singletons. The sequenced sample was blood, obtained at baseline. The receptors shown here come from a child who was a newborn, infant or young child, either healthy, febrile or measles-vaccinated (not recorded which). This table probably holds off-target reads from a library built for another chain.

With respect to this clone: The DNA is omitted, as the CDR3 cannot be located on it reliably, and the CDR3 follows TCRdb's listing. CDR3 loop: CACDTGGPLSWDTRQMFFGTGIKLF. The V gene is listed as TRGV9; no J gene was called. The CDR3 has 25 residues if both end residues are counted. CDR1 is GITISATS, CDR2 ISYDGTV, per germline (reference sequence).

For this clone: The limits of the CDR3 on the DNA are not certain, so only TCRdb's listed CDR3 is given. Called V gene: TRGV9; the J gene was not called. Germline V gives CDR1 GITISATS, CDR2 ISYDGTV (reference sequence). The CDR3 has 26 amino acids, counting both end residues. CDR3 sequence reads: CACDTVLGGYSWDTRQMFFGTGIKLF.

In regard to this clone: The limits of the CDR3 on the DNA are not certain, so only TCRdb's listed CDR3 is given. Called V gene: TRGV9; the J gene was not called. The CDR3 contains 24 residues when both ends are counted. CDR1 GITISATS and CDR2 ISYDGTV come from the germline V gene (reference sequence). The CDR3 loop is CACDTAGGNWDTRQMFFGTGIKLF.

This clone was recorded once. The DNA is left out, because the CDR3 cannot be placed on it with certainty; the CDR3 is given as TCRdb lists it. The CDR3 spells CACDKTGGYSWDTRQMFFGTGIKLF. No J gene was called, and the V gene is TRGV9. Per the germline V gene, CDR1 is GITISATS and CDR2 is ISYDGTV (reference sequence). The CDR3 spans 25 residues, counting both ends.

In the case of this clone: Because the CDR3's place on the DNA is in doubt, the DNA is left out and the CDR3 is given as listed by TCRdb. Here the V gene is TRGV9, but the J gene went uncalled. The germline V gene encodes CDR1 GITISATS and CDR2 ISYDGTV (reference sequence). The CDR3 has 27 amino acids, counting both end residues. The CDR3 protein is CACDPLLGDQSSWDTRQMFFGTGIKLF.

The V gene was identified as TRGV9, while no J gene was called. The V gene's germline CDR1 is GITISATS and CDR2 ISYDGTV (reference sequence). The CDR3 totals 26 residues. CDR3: CACDKVLGDLSWDTRQMFFRTGIKLF. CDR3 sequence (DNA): TGTGCCTGTGACAAAGTACTGGGGGACCTCTCCTGGGACACCCGACAGATGTTTTTCCGAACTGGCATCAAACTCTTC.

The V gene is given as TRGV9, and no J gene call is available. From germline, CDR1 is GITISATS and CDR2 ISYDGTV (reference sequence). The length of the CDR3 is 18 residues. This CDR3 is CACDKVLGDMGSSAQLFF. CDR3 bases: TGTGCCTGTGACAAGGTACTGGGGGATATGGGAAGTTCAGCACAACTCTTCTTT.

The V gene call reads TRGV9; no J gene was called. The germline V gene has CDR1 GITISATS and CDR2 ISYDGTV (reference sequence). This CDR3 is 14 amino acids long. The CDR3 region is CACDTLRGTAQLFF. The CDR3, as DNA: TGTGCCTGTGACACCTTGCGGGGGACAGCACAACTCTTCTTT.

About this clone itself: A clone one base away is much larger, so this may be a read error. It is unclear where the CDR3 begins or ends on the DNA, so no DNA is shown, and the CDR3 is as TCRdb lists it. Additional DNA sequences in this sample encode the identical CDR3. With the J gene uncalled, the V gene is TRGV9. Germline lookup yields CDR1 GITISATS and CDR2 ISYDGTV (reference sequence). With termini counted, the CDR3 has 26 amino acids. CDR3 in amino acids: CACDTVLGESSWDTRQMFFGTGIKLF.

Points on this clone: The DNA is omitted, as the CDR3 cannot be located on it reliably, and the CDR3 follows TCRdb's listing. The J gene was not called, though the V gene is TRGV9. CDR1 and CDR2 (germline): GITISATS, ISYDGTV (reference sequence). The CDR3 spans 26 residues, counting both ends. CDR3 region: CACDTGYAMSSWDTRQMFFGTGIKLF.

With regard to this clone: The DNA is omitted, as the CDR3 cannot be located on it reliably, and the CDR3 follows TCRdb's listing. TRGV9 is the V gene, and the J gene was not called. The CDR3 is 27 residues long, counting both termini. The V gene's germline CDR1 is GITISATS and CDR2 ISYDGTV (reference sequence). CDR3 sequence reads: CACDTLTGGWSSWDTRQMFFGTGIKLF.

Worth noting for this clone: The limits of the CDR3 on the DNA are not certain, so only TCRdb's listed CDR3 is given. CDR3 residues: CACDHSLGGYASWDTRQMFFGTGIKLF. The V gene is TRGV9; the J gene was not called. The CDR3 has 27 residues if both end residues are counted. The germline CDR1 and CDR2 sequences are GITISATS and ISYDGTV (reference sequence).

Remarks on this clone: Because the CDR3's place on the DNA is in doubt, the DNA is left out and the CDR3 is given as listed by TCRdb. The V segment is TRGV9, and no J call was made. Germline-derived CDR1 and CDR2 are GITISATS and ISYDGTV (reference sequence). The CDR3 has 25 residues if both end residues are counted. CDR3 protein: CACDAVGGYGRDTRQMFFGTGIKLF.

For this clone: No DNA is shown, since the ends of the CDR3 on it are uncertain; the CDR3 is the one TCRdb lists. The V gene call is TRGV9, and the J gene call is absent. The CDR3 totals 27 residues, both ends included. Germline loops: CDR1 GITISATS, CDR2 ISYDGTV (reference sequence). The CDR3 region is CACDTVLLGDTSWDTRQMFFGTGIKLF.

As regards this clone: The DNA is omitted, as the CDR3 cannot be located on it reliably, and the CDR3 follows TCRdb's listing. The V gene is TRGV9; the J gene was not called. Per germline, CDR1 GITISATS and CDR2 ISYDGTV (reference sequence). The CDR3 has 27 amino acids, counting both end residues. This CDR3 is CACDTFAGGYDSWDTRQMFFGTGIKLF.

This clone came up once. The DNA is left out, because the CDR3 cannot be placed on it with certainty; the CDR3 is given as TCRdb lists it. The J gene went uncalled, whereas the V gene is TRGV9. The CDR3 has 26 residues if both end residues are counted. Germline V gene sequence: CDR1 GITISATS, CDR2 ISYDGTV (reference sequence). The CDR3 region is CACDTLGDKRTWDTRQMFFGTGIKLF.

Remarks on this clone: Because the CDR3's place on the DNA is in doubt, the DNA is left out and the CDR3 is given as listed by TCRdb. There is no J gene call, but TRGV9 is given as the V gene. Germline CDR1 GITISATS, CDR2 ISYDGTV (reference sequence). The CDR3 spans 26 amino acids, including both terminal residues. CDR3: CACDNWGIASSWDTRQMFFGTGIKLF.

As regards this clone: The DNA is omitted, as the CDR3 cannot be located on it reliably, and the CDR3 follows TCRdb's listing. This chain's CDR3 is CACDPVSWDTRQMFFGTGIKLF. V gene assignment gives TRGV9, but the J gene was left uncalled. Germline CDR1 GITISATS, CDR2 ISYDGTV (reference sequence). Both ends counted, the CDR3 spans 22 residues.

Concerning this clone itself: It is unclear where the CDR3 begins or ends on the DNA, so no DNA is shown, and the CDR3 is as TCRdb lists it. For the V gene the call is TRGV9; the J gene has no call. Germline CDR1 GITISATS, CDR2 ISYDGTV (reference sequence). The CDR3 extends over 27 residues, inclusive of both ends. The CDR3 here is CACDTGGYGQSSWDTRQMFFGTGIKLF.

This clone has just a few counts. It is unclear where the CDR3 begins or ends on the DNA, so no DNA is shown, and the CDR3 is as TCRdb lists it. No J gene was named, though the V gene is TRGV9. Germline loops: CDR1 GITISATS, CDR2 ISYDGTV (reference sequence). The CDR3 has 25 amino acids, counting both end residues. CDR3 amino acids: CACDTVLGDTWDTRQMFFGTGIKLF.

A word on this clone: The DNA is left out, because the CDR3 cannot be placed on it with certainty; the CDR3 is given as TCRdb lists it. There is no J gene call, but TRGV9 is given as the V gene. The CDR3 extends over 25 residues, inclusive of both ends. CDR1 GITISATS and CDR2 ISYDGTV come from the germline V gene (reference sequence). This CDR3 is CACDILGDTAWDTRQMFFGTGIKLF.

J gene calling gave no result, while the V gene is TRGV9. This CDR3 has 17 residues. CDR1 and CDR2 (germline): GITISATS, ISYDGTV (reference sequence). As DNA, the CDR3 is TGTGCCTGTGACTCGCTGGTACTGGGGGATAAGGAAGCACAACTCTTCTTT. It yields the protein CACDSLVLGDKEAQLFF.

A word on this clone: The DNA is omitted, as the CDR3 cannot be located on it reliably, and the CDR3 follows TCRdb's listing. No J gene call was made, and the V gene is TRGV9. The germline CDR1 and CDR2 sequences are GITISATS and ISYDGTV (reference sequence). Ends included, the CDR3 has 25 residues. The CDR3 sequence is CACDTAGGYFWDTRQMFFGTGIKLF.

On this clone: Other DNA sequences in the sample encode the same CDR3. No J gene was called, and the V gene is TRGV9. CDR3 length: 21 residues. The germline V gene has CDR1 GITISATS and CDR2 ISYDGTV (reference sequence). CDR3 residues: CAWGYRGTGGYAPALTAQLFF. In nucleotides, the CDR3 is TGTGCCTGGGGGTACCGCGGCACCGGGGGATACGCTCCCGCTTTGACAGCACAACTCTTCTTT.

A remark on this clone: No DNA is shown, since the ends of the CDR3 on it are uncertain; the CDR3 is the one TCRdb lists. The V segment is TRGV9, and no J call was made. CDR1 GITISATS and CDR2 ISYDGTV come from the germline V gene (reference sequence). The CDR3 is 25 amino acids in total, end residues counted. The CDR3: CACDTGYGSSWDTRQMFFGTGIKLF.

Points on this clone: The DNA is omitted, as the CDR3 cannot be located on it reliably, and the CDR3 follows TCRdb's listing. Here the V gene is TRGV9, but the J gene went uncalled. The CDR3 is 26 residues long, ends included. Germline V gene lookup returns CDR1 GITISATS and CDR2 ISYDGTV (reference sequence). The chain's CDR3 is CACDTIGGTSSWDTRQMFFGTGIKLF.

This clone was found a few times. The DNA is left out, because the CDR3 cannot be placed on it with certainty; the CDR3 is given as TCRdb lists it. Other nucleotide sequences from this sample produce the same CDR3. The CDR3 protein is CACDTVLGGSWDTRQMFFGTGIKLF. For the V gene the call is TRGV9; the J gene has no call. CDR1 is GITISATS, CDR2 ISYDGTV, per germline (reference sequence). The CDR3 spans 25 residues, counting both ends.

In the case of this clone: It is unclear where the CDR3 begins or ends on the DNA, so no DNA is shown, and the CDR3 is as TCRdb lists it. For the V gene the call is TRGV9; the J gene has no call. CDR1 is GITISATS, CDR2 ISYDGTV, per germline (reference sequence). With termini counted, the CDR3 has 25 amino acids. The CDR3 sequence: CACDTGFSSSWDTRQMFFGTGIKLF.

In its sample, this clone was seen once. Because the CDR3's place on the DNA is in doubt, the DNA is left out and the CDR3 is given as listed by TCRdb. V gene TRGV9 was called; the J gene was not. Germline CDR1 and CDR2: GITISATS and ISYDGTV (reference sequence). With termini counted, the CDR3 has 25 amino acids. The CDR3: CACDTGWSSSWDTRQMFFGTGIKLF.

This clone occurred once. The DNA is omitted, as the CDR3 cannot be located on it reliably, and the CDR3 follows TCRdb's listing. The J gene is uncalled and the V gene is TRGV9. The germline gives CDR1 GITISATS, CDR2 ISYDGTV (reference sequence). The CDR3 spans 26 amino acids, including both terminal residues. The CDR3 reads CACDSTGGYGSWDTRQMFFGTGIKLF.

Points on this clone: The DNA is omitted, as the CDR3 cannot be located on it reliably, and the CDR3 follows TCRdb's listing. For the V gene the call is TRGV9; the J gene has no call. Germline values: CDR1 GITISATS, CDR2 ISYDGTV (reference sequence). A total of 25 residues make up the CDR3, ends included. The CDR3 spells CACDTGGYSSWDTRQMVFGTGIKLF.

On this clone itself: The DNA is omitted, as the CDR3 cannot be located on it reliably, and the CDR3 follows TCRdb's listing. CDR3 in amino acids: CACDVLGDMSWDTRQMFFGTGIKLF. No call exists for the J gene, whereas the V gene is TRGV9. Germline V lookup: CDR1 GITISATS, CDR2 ISYDGTV (reference sequence). The CDR3 is made up of 25 amino acids, end residues included.